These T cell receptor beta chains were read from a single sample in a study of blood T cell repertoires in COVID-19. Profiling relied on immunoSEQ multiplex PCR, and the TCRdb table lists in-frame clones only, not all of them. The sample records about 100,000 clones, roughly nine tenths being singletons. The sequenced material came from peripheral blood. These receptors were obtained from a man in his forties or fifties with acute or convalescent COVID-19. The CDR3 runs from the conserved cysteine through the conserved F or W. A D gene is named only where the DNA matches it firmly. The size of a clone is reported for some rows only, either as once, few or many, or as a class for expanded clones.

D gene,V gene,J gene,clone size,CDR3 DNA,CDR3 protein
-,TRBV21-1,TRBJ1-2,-,TGTGCCAGCAGCACCAGCTCCGGGACAGGGGTCCGTGAGGGCTACACCTTC,CASSTSSGTGVREGYTF
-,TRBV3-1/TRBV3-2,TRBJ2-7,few,TGTGCCAGCAGCCAACGAGGCTCCTACGAGCAGTACTTC,CASSQRGSYEQYF
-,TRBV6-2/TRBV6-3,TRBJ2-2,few,TGTGCCAGCAGCGGGGCGGCGGGGACCGGGGAGCTGTTTTTT,CASSGAAGTGELFF
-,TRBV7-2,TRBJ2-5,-,TGTGCCAGCACCCCCGACGGGGTGCCAGAGACCCAGTACTTC,CASTPDGVPETQYF
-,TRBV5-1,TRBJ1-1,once,TGCGCCAGCAGTAGGACGGTAAGCGGGGGAGCTTTCTTT,CASSRTVSGGAFF
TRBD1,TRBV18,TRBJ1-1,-,TGTGCCAGCTCACCGGACAGGGAATCTGAAGCTTTCTTT,CASSPDRESEAFF
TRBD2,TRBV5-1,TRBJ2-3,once,TGCGCCAGCAGCTTTGGGAGGGGTACTTCGGATACGCAGTATTTT,CASSFGRGTSDTQYF
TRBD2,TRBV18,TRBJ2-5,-,TGTGCCAGCTCACGCAGTGCGGGGGACGAGACCCAGTACTTC,CASSRSAGDETQYF
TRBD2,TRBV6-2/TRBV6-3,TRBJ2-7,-,TGTGCCAGCAGTTGGCGGGGGAGCTCCTACGAGCAGTACTTC,CASSWRGSSYEQYF
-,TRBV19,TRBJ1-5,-,TGTGCCAGTAGTACTCAGGGTAGCAATCAGCCCCAGCATTTT,CASSTQGSNQPQHF
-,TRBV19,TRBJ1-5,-,TGTGCCAGTACCTCAGGGATCAATCAGCCCCAGCATTTT,CASTSGINQPQHF
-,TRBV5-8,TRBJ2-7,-,TGTGCCAGCAGTCGGAGCGTTGTTAGTGGTGGCGAGCAGTACTTC,CASSRSVVSGGEQYF
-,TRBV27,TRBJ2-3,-,TGTGCCAGCAGTGCCCGGGGTCAGAGAGGGTGGCAGTATTTT,CASSARGQRGWQYF
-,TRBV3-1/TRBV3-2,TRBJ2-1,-,TGTGCCAGCAGCCAAGTGGCGCCGCTGGGCCCCCTTTTGAATGAGCAGTTCTTC,CASSQVAPLGPLLNEQFF
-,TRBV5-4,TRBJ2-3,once,TGTGCCAGCAGCCGGGACTCCGTCACAGATACGCAGTATTTT,CASSRDSVTDTQYF
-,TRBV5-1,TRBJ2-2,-,TGCGCCAGCAGGAGGCGGAACACCGGGGAGCTGTTTTTT,CASRRRNTGELFF
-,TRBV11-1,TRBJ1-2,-,TGTGCCAGCAGCTTCCGGGGAGAGGTTAACTATGGCTACACCTTC,CASSFRGEVNYGYTF
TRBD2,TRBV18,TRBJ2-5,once,TGTGCCAGCTCACCGGGACTAGCAGCCCAAGAGACCCAGTACTTC,CASSPGLAAQETQYF
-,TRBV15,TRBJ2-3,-,TGTGCCACCTCAGACACCTACTCCTATAATTTT,CATSDTYSYNF